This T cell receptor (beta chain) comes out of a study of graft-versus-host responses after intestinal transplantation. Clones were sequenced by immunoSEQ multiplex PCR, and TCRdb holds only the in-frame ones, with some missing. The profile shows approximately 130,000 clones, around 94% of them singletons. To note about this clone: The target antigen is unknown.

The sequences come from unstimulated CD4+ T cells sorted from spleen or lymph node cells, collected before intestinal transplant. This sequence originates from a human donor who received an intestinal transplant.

The DNA of the CDR3 is TGTGCCAGCAGCTTGGCGGGGGGTGCGTACGGTGAGCAGTTCTTC. This encodes CASSLAGGAYGEQFF. This chain connects TRBV5-5 to TRBJ2-1; 7 nucleotides agree with TRBD2. J was trimmed by 9 bases and V by 0 bases; bases with no gene match: 9. The germline V gene has CDR1 SGHKS and CDR2 YYEKEE (reference sequence). The CDR3 loop spans 15 amino acids.